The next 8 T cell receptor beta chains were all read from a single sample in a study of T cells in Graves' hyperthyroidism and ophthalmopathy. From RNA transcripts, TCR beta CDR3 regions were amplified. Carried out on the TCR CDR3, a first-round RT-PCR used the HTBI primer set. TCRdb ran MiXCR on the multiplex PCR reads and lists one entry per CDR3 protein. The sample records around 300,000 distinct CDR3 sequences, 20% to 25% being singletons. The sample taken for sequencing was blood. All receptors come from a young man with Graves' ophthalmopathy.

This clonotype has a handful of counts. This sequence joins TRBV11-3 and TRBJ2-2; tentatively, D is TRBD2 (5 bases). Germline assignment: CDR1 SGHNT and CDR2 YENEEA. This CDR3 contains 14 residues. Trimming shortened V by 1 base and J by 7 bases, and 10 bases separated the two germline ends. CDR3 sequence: CASSLASSRGELFF. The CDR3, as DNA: TGTGCCAGCAGCTTAGCTAGCTCGCGCGGGGAGCTGTTTTTT.

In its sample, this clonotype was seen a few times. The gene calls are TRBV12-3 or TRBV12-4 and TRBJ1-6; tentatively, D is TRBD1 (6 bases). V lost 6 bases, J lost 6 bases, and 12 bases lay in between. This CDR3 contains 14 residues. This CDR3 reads CASSYGQTNSPLHF. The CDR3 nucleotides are TGTGCCAGCAGCTACGGACAGACTAATTCACCCCTCCACTTT.

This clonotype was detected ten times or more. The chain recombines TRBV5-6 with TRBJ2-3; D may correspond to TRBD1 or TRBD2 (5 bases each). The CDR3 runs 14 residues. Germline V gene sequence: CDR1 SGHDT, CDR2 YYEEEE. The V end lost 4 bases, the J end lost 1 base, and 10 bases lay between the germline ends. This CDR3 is CASSTGTRTDTQYF. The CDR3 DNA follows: TGTGCCAGCAGCACCGGGACCCGCACAGATACGCAGTATTTT.

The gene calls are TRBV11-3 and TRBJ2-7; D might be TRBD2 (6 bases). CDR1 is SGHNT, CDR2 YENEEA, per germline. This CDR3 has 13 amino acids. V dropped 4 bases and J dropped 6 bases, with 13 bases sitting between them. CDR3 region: CASSYASVREQYF. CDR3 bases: TGTGCCAGCAGCTATGCTAGCGTTCGCGAGCAGTACTTC.

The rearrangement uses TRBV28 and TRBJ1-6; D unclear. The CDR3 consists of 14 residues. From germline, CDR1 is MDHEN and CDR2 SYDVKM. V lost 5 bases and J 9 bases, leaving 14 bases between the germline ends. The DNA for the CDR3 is TGTGCCAGCAGTGCCCAAGGGAAAATTTCACCCCTCCACTTT. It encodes CASSAQGKISPLHF.

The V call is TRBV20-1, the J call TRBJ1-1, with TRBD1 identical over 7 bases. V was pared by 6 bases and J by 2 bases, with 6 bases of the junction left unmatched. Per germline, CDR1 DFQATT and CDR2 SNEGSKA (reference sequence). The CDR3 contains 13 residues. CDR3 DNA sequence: TGCAGTGCGTTTGGACAGGCTAACACTGAAGCTTTCTTT. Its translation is CSAFGQANTEAFF.

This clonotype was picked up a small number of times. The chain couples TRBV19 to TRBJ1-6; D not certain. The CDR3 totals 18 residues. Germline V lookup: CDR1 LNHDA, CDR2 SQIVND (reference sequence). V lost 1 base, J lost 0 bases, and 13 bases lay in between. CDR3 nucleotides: TGTGCCAGTAGTATAGCGTGGACCCGGAGCTCCTATAATTCACCCCTCCACTTT. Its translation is CASSIAWTRSSYNSPLHF.

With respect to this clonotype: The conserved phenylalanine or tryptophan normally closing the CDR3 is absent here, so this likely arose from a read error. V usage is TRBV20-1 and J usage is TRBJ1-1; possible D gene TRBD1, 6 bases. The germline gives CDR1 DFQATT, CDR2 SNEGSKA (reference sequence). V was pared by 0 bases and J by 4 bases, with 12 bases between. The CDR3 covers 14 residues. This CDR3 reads CSARDGTGATEAFL. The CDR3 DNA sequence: TGCAGTGCTAGAGATGGGACGGGGGCCACTGAAGCTTTCCTT.